One and the same sample provided the 20 T cell receptor beta chains below, sequenced in a study of T-cell memory formation after mild COVID-19. Each CDR3 protein is one row after TCRdb ran MiXCR on the 5' RACE reads. This sample has around 370,000 distinct CDR3 sequences, with 20% to 25% found just once. Material: PBMCs or a T cell subset sorted from them (not recorded which). The receptors derive from an adult woman who had mild COVID-19 (a few samples of this study predate the infection). Cell type and time point are not known.

This clonotype was seen more than once but under ten times. The chain couples TRBV12-3 or TRBV12-4 to TRBJ2-3, with 8 bases identical to TRBD1. J gave up 13 bases and V 3 bases, and 12 bases lay outside the gene matches. The length of the CDR3 is 14 residues. The DNA of the CDR3 is TGTGCCAGCAGTTTTGACAGGGGTCTGTCACAGAAGTATTTT. Amino acids: CASSFDRGLSQKYF.

This chain connects TRBV18 to TRBJ2-5; the D is unclear. The CDR3 is 17 amino acids. Trimming took 0 bases from V and 0 from J, leaving 14 bases between them. Germline V lookup: CDR1 KGHSH, CDR2 LQKENI. For the CDR3, the DNA is TGTGCCAGCTCACCACCGTATAAAGGGCCGTACCAAGAGACCCAGTACTTC. Translated: CASSPPYKGPYQETQYF.

The genes are TRBV24-1 and TRBJ2-1, with 10 bases aligning to TRBD2. This CDR3 is 16 amino acids long. V dropped 3 bases and J dropped 7; count of bases not matched to a gene: 8. Looked up from germline, CDR1 is KGHDR and CDR2 is SFDVKD. The DNA of the CDR3 is TGTGCCACCAGTGATAGCGGGGGGGCCAAGGTTAATGAGCAGTTCTTC. Encoded protein: CATSDSGGAKVNEQFF.

There are many counts of this clonotype. CDR3 amino acids: CASSQVWTSGTYNEQFF. The DNA of the CDR3 is TGCGCCAGCAGCCAAGTCTGGACTAGCGGAACCTACAATGAGCAGTTCTTC. V gene TRBV4-1 combines with J gene TRBJ2-1, with 10 nucleotides matching TRBD2. From germline, CDR1 is MGHRA and CDR2 YSYEKL. With V trimmed by 1 base and J by 2 bases, 5 bases remained unmatched. The length of the CDR3 is 17 residues.

This clonotype was seen more than once but under ten times. The chain carries TRBV2 and TRBJ2-7, with D unclear. V was trimmed by 6 bases and J by 3 bases, leaving 9 bases between them. This CDR3 spans 12 amino acids. Germline CDR1 is SNHLY and CDR2 is FYNNEI. The CDR3 loop is CASSALIYEQYF. DNA for the CDR3: TGTGCCAGCAGCGCACTAATCTACGAGCAGTACTTC. The full variable domain, with the rest looked up from reference TRBV2 and TRBJ2-7, is EPEVTQTPSHQVTQMGQEVILRCVPISNHLYFYWYRQILGQKVEFLVSFYNNEISEKSEIFDDQFSVERPDGSNFTLKIRSTKLEDSAMYFCASSALIYEQYFGPGTRLTVT.

J is TRBJ2-1 and V is TRBV6-5; no clear D gene. Germline CDR1 reads MNHEY; CDR2 reads SVGAGI. This CDR3 spans 13 amino acids. V lost 2 bases and J lost 9, with 11 bases in between. Written as DNA, the CDR3 is TGTGCCAGCAGTTACGCAGGTGGTGGTGAGCAGTTCTTC. Its protein is CASSYAGGGEQFF.

This clonotype was recorded a few times. The chain combines TRBV7-6 with TRBJ1-1; D might be TRBD1 (6 bases). CDR1 and CDR2 from the germline V gene are SGHVS and FNYEAQ. The CDR3 has 15 amino acids. Trimming removed 6 bases from V and 6 bases from J, with 20 bases in between. CDR3 nucleotide sequence: TGTGCCAGCAGTCCGTCGGGGGGGCCGGGGGCTGAAGCTTTCTTT. Its protein product is CASSPSGGPGAEAFF.

This sequence joins TRBV15 and TRBJ1-2; tentative D call: TRBD1 (5 bases). There are 13 residues in the CDR3. CDR1 and CDR2 from the germline V gene are LNHNV and YYDKDF (reference sequence). With 1 base removed from V and 5 bases from J, the gap between germline ends came to 8 bases. The CDR3 nucleotides are TGTGCCACCAGCAGAGGGGGCGGGTATGGCTACACCTTC. This sequence encodes CATSRGGGYGYTF.

This clonotype has a handful of counts. The chain recombines TRBV5-1 with TRBJ2-7; tentatively, D is TRBD1 or TRBD2 (6 bases each). V was trimmed by 2 bases and J by 5 bases, leaving 20 bases between them. CDR1 and CDR2 from the germline V gene are SGHRS and YFSETQ. There are 16 residues in the CDR3. The CDR3 DNA is TGCGCCAGCAGCTTCTTGGAGGGGGGCTTCGTACACGAGCAGTACTTC. Translated: CASSFLEGGFVHEQYF.

The V and J genes are TRBV27 and TRBJ1-1; 10 bases line up with TRBD1. The CDR3 length is 13 residues. Germline CDR1 MNHEY, CDR2 SMNVEV (reference sequence). The ends lost 5 bases at V and 10 bases at J; junction bases unmatched: 7. The CDR3 loop is CASSGNDRGRAFF. The DNA of the CDR3 is TGTGCCAGCAGTGGGAATGACAGGGGGCGAGCTTTCTTT.

This clonotype was detected many times. The chain joins TRBV27 to TRBJ2-2; D uncertain. CDR1 and CDR2 (germline): MNHEY, SMNVEV (reference sequence). This CDR3 comprises 14 residues. The V and J ends lost 6 bases and 4 bases respectively, with 12 bases between them. CDR3 sequence: CASREGWTTGELFF. The CDR3 region has the DNA TGTGCCAGCAGGGAAGGGTGGACCACCGGGGAGCTGTTTTTT.

The table lists this clonotype with a few counts. This chain connects TRBV7-2 to TRBJ2-1; 8 bases align to TRBD1. V shed 3 bases and J 5 bases; nucleotides not matched to a gene: 6. This CDR3 is built from 15 residues. Germline CDR1 SGHTA, CDR2 FQGNSA. The CDR3 nucleotides read TGTGCCAGCAGCTTTACCGGGACAGGAGACAATGAGCAGTTCTTC. Translation gives CASSFTGTGDNEQFF. Variable domain in full (rest from reference TRBV7-2 and TRBJ2-1): GAGVSQSPSNKVTEKGKDVELRCDPISGHTALYWYRQSLGQGLEFLIYFQGNSAPDKSGLPSDRFSAERTGGSVSTLTIQRTQQEDSAVYLCASSFTGTGDNEQFFGPGTRLTVL.

The chain carries TRBV12-3 or TRBV12-4 and TRBJ2-3, with 7 bases aligning to TRBD1. The V gene end was trimmed by 6 bases and the J gene end by 4 bases; junction bases not matched to a gene: 7. CDR3 size: 14 residues. The CDR3 DNA reads TGTGCCAGCAGCCCGAAAGGGGGCTCAGATACGCAGTATTTT. Amino acids: CASSPKGGSDTQYF.

The rearrangement uses TRBV20-1 and TRBJ2-1; TRBD2 matches at 7 bases. V trimming: 4 bases; J trimming: 0 bases; junction bases outside the gene matches: 15. Looked up from germline, CDR1 is DFQATT and CDR2 is SNEGSKA (reference sequence). CDR3 length equals 18 residues. The CDR3 DNA reads TGCAGTGCTATGGATGGCGGGAGAGGCCGAAACTCCTACAATGAGCAGTTCTTC. It encodes CSAMDGGRGRNSYNEQFF.

This clonotype turned up a few times. The V gene is TRBV4-1, the J gene TRBJ1-4; tentatively, D is TRBD1 (5 bases). The V gene's germline CDR1 is MGHRA and CDR2 YSYEKL. V was shortened by 4 bases and J by 4 bases, with 13 bases between the two germline ends. This CDR3 region has 15 residues. CDR3 DNA: TGCGCCAGCAGCCTTGCCCGGGGGGTTAATGAAAAACTGTTTTTT. It yields the protein CASSLARGVNEKLFF.

This clonotype was seen only a few times. The chain couples TRBV7-2 to TRBJ2-5, with TRBD1 matching 9 bases. CDR1 SGHTA and CDR2 FQGNSA come from the germline V gene. This CDR3 is built from 17 residues. Trimming took 1 base from V and 5 from J; bases not matched to a gene: 11. The CDR3 nucleotides are TGTGCCAGCAGCTTAGGGGGCCTTACAGGGGGCGGTGAGACCCAGTACTTC. This translates into CASSLGGLTGGGETQYF.

In this sample, this clonotype turned up a few times. The rearrangement uses TRBV9 and TRBJ2-7; 10 bases match TRBD1. CDR3 length: 14 residues. Germline values: CDR1 SGDLS, CDR2 YYNGEE. After removal of 0 bases from V and 3 bases from J, the junction contained 0 bases not matched to a gene. Here the CDR3 reads CASSVGDRGYEQYF. The CDR3 DNA is TGTGCCAGCAGCGTAGGGGACAGGGGCTACGAGCAGTACTTC.

This clonotype was picked up a small number of times. The J gene is TRBJ2-5, the V gene TRBV12-3 or TRBV12-4, with 8 bases that match TRBD1. Germline trimming cut 4 bases from V and 4 bases from J; bases unmatched to any gene: 2. The CDR3 consists of 13 residues. This CDR3 is CASSSGGPETQYF. Here the CDR3 DNA reads TGTGCCAGCAGTTCAGGGGGCCCAGAGACCCAGTACTTC.

This clonotype was detected many times. The chain uses TRBV11-2 and TRBJ2-3; D not certain. V lost 1 base to trimming and J lost 4 bases, with 12 bases between them. CDR3 length: 15 residues. The germline V gene has CDR1 SGHAT and CDR2 FQNNGV. CDR3 sequence reads: CASSLVGLGPDTQYF. DNA of the CDR3: TGTGCCAGCAGCTTAGTCGGGCTAGGACCAGATACGCAGTATTTT.

This sequence joins TRBV10-3 and TRBJ2-5; the D is unclear. This CDR3 is built from 12 residues. Trimming shortened V by 10 bases and J by 2 bases, and 11 bases separated the two germline ends. Germline assignment: CDR1 ENHRY and CDR2 SYGVKD. As DNA, the CDR3 is TGTGCCAGTAGTAGGGCTCAAGAGACCCAGTACTTC. This codes for CASSRAQETQYF.